These T cell receptor beta chains were read from a single sample in a study of blood T cell repertoires in COVID-19. Only in-frame clones appear in the TCRdb table, and some are missing; sequencing was by immunoSEQ multiplex PCR. The sample consists of over 300,000 clones, about 82% of them appearing once. The sequenced sample was peripheral blood. All receptors come from a woman between 50 and 59 years old with acute or convalescent COVID-19. Both conserved end residues are part of each CDR3. Each record gives: J gene, V gene, clone size, CDR3 protein. Clone size is not always given. Where it is, it says once, few, many or a class for expanded clones.

J gene: TRBJ2-7
V gene: TRBV6-5
clone size: -
CDR3 protein: CASSYGRGADSYEQYF

J gene: TRBJ2-3
V gene: TRBV5-1
clone size: -
CDR3 protein: CATGRSTGSRPDTQYF

J gene: TRBJ2-3
V gene: TRBV7-9
clone size: once
CDR3 protein: CASSSPPLAAGTDTQYF

J gene: TRBJ1-1
V gene: TRBV12-3/TRBV12-4
clone size: -
CDR3 protein: CASSLWGTVEAFF

J gene: TRBJ2-2
V gene: TRBV2
clone size: few
CDR3 protein: CASRAGGTNTGELFF

J gene: TRBJ2-2
V gene: TRBV27
clone size: -
CDR3 protein: CASSLGASAGELFF

J gene: TRBJ2-7
V gene: TRBV6-6
clone size: -
CDR3 protein: CASRDQGLVEYEQYF

J gene: TRBJ1-1
V gene: TRBV19
clone size: -
CDR3 protein: CASKGQPTEAFF

J gene: TRBJ1-6
V gene: TRBV18
clone size: once
CDR3 protein: CASSPQGTANSPLHF

J gene: TRBJ1-1
V gene: TRBV6-5
clone size: -
CDR3 protein: CASRIRLVGNTEAFF

J gene: TRBJ1-5
V gene: TRBV5-1
clone size: -
CDR3 protein: CASSLIRGTDQPQHF

J gene: TRBJ1-2
V gene: TRBV24-1
clone size: -
CDR3 protein: CATSDFGVYGYTF

J gene: TRBJ2-3
V gene: TRBV11-3
clone size: -
CDR3 protein: CASSLRTVSGTDTQYF

J gene: TRBJ1-5
V gene: TRBV6-5
clone size: -
CDR3 protein: CASSNYRGGSNQPQHF

J gene: TRBJ2-5
V gene: TRBV29-1
clone size: -
CDR3 protein: CSVVRPRQETQYF

J gene: TRBJ2-1
V gene: TRBV10-1
clone size: -
CDR3 protein: CASAIERESHENEQFF

J gene: TRBJ1-1
V gene: TRBV11-2
clone size: -
CDR3 protein: CASSLDFGGSNTEAFF

J gene: TRBJ2-7
V gene: TRBV6-5
clone size: -
CDR3 protein: CASSYVGTGLSYEQYF

J gene: TRBJ2-3
V gene: TRBV5-6
clone size: -
CDR3 protein: CASSLPGLASEPDTQYF

J gene: TRBJ2-4
V gene: TRBV6-5
clone size: -
CDR3 protein: CASSPDSLAKNIQYF

J gene: TRBJ2-5
V gene: TRBV11-3
clone size: -
CDR3 protein: CASSPRQDATQYF

J gene: TRBJ1-5
V gene: TRBV18
clone size: once
CDR3 protein: CASSPRPRGADSNQPQHF

J gene: TRBJ2-1
V gene: TRBV11-2
clone size: -
CDR3 protein: CASSLFGSSYNEQFF

J gene: TRBJ2-1
V gene: TRBV27
clone size: -
CDR3 protein: CASSFWDRDNEQFF

J gene: TRBJ1-3
V gene: TRBV5-1
clone size: -
CDR3 protein: CASSLAPESGNTIYF

J gene: TRBJ2-1
V gene: TRBV27
clone size: -
CDR3 protein: CASTLGAGAPHEQFF

J gene: TRBJ1-5
V gene: TRBV30
clone size: -
CDR3 protein: CAWSAVGQVNQPQHF

J gene: TRBJ1-2
V gene: TRBV15
clone size: -
CDR3 protein: CATSSTGGYGYTF

J gene: TRBJ2-2
V gene: TRBV5-1
clone size: -
CDR3 protein: CASSLRALGTGELFF

J gene: TRBJ2-5
V gene: TRBV6-2/TRBV6-3
clone size: -
CDR3 protein: CASSSPTSGGQETQYF

J gene: TRBJ2-5
V gene: TRBV7-9
clone size: -
CDR3 protein: CASSLGQGEQETQYF

J gene: TRBJ2-7
V gene: TRBV6-1
clone size: few
CDR3 protein: CASSVPMAGGSYEQYF

J gene: TRBJ2-5
V gene: TRBV5-1
clone size: -
CDR3 protein: CASSLALAGVETQYF

J gene: TRBJ1-2
V gene: TRBV27
clone size: -
CDR3 protein: CASSSGYDRGMLGYTF

J gene: TRBJ2-3
V gene: TRBV29-1
clone size: -
CDR3 protein: CSVVLADTQYF

J gene: TRBJ2-7
V gene: TRBV6-6
clone size: -
CDR3 protein: CASSYGGRSHEQYF

J gene: TRBJ2-5
V gene: TRBV28
clone size: -
CDR3 protein: CASSTTGGMQTQYF

J gene: TRBJ2-5
V gene: TRBV18
clone size: -
CDR3 protein: CASSLPSGACWRVGQTQYF

J gene: TRBJ1-1
V gene: TRBV3-1/TRBV3-2
clone size: -
CDR3 protein: CASSQGGGTEAFF

J gene: TRBJ2-1
V gene: TRBV19
clone size: -
CDR3 protein: CASTPREGSSYNEQFF

J gene: TRBJ2-1
V gene: TRBV5-1
clone size: -
CDR3 protein: CASSYQGHEQFF

J gene: TRBJ2-1
V gene: TRBV29-1
clone size: few
CDR3 protein: CSVGRQGIRWNEQFF

J gene: TRBJ2-7
V gene: TRBV4-3
clone size: -
CDR3 protein: CASSQDRGYEQYF

J gene: TRBJ2-7
V gene: TRBV7-3
clone size: -
CDR3 protein: CASSLGTGTYEQYF

J gene: TRBJ1-2
V gene: TRBV5-4
clone size: -
CDR3 protein: CASSLAAGQGNYGYTF

J gene: TRBJ2-7
V gene: TRBV29-1
clone size: -
CDR3 protein: CSAGTGETYEQYF

J gene: TRBJ1-5
V gene: TRBV11-2
clone size: -
CDR3 protein: CASSLASSNQPQHF

J gene: TRBJ2-1
V gene: TRBV7-3
clone size: -
CDR3 protein: CASSFGRTDTEQFF

J gene: TRBJ2-7
V gene: TRBV18
clone size: -
CDR3 protein: CASSPNTYEQYF

J gene: TRBJ1-1
V gene: TRBV11-2
clone size: -
CDR3 protein: CASSWDTNTEAFF

J gene: TRBJ1-1
V gene: TRBV5-1
clone size: -
CDR3 protein: CASSLSGTGDTEAFF

J gene: TRBJ2-2
V gene: TRBV5-1
clone size: -
CDR3 protein: CASSFGGAGELFF

J gene: TRBJ1-1
V gene: TRBV29-1
clone size: -
CDR3 protein: CSVDPHRVGVRGPNTEAFF

J gene: TRBJ2-5
V gene: TRBV14
clone size: -
CDR3 protein: CASSQVGETQYF

J gene: TRBJ1-1
V gene: TRBV7-2
clone size: -
CDR3 protein: CASSLAGGLAFF

J gene: TRBJ2-1
V gene: TRBV28
clone size: -
CDR3 protein: CASSSGLADSYNEQFF

J gene: TRBJ2-7
V gene: TRBV18
clone size: once
CDR3 protein: CASSPGGDRGYEQYF

J gene: TRBJ1-5
V gene: TRBV6-4
clone size: -
CDR3 protein: CASSDSTPEELSNQPQHF

J gene: TRBJ1-5
V gene: TRBV19
clone size: -
CDR3 protein: CASSMADYSNQPQHF